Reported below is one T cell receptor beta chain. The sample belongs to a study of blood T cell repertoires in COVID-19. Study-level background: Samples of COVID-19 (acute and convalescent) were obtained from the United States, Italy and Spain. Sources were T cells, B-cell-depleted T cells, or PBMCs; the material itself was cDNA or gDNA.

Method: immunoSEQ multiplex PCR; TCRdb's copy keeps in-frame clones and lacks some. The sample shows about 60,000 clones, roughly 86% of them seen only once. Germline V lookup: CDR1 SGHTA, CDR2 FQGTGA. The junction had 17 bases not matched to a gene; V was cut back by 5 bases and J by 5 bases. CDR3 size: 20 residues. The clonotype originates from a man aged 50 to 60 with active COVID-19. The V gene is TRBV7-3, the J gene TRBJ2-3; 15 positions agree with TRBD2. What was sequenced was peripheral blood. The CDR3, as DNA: TGTGCCAGCAGCAACCTAGGCTCAGGACTAGCGGGGGGGCCAAGAGATACGCAGTATTTT. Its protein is CASSNLGSGLAGGPRDTQYF.